These 28 T cell receptor beta chains came from one sample sequenced in a study of T cell changes during pregnancy in multiple sclerosis. Profiled with immunoSEQ multiplex PCR; TCRdb holds only in-frame clones, not every one. The sample contains roughly 20,000 clones, 88% of which appear only once. The sample in question was CD8+ T cells from peripheral blood mononuclear cells, obtained after pregnancy. The receptors shown here come from a female donor in good health, enrolled as a control in a pregnancy study.

This clone appeared once. The chain couples TRBV6-1 to TRBJ2-6; a possible D gene is TRBD1 (5 bases). This CDR3 is 15 amino acids long. Germline-derived CDR1 and CDR2 are MNHNS and SASEGT. Between the trimmed V and J ends, which lost 0 bases and 3 bases, there was a span of 6 bases. CDR3 sequence reads: CASSEAQGGANVLTF. DNA for the CDR3: TGTGCCAGCAGTGAAGCGCAGGGTGGGGCCAACGTCCTGACTTTC.

The chain recombines TRBV19 with TRBJ2-7, with D possibly TRBD1 on 5 matching bases. In germline, CDR1 is LNHDA, CDR2 SQIVND (reference sequence). CDR3 size: 14 residues. Trimming took off 5 bases at V and 0 bases at J, with 11 bases between the two ends. CDR3 nucleotides: TGTGCCAGTAGTCCAGAGGACATCTCCTACGAGCAGTACTTC. Residues: CASSPEDISYEQYF.

The gene calls are TRBV27 and TRBJ1-5; 9 bases fit TRBD1. The CDR3 has 14 residues. The V gene's germline CDR1 is MNHEY and CDR2 SMNVEV (reference sequence). The V and J ends lost 5 bases and 6 bases, in that order; junction bases with no gene match: 5. The DNA for the CDR3 is TGTGCCAGCAGTGGGACAGGGATTATTCAGCCCCAGCATTTT. Encoded protein: CASSGTGIIQPQHF.

The V call is TRBV23-1, the J call TRBJ1-5, with 10 bases matching TRBD1. TRBV23-1 is given ORF status, its function remaining uncertain. V shed 0 bases, J shed 1 base, and the junction held 6 bases outside the gene matches. The CDR3 length is 18 residues. CDR3 protein: CASSQSGQGCRSNQPQHF. The CDR3, as DNA: TGCGCCAGCAGTCAATCGGGACAGGGGTGTAGAAGCAATCAGCCCCAGCATTTT.

This clone was counted only a few times. The chain uses TRBV6-4 and TRBJ2-2; perhaps TRBD1 as D (6 bases). The germline CDR1 and CDR2 sequences are MRHNA and SNTAGT. Trimming removed 2 bases at V and 6 bases at J, with 13 bases between. This CDR3 has 15 amino acids. CDR3 region: CASSDGGDHAGELFF. DNA for the CDR3: TGTGCCAGCAGTGACGGGGGCGATCACGCCGGGGAGCTGTTTTTT.

This clone was seen a handful of times. The rearrangement uses TRBV27 and TRBJ1-1, with a tentative D call TRBD1 (5 bases). This CDR3 region has 15 residues. Germline V gene lookup returns CDR1 MNHEY and CDR2 SMNVEV (reference sequence). Trimming removed 5 bases from V and 0 bases from J, with 13 bases in between. CDR3 protein: CASSPRQIMNTEAFF. The CDR3 DNA is TGTGCCAGCAGTCCCCGACAGATAATGAACACTGAAGCTTTCTTT.

The J gene is TRBJ2-3, the V gene TRBV6-1; a possible D gene is TRBD2 (5 bases). V was clipped by 0 bases and J by 3 bases, with 7 bases between them. This CDR3 has 14 residues. Germline V gene lookup returns CDR1 MNHNS and CDR2 SASEGT. CDR3 in DNA: TGTGCCAGCAGTGAAGCGGGAGAAACAGATACGCAGTATTTT. Translated, it gives CASSEAGETDTQYF.

J is TRBJ2-7 and V is TRBV27; no firm D call. The CDR3 consists of 11 residues. The V end was cut by 5 bases, the J end by 4 bases, with 6 bases between. Germline V lookup: CDR1 MNHEY, CDR2 SMNVEV (reference sequence). As DNA, the CDR3 is TGTGCCAGCAGTCCCGGTTACGAGCAGTACTTC. Residues: CASSPGYEQYF.

The rearrangement links TRBV27 to TRBJ1-2; a possible D gene is TRBD1 (6 bases). The CDR3 totals 13 residues. Trimming took 6 bases from V and 2 from J, leaving 10 bases between them. Germline V CDR1 and CDR2: MNHEY, SMNVEV (reference sequence). CDR3 DNA: TGTGCCAGCAGCCCGACAGGCAACTATGGCTACACCTTC. Residues: CASSPTGNYGYTF.

This chain links TRBV6-4 with TRBJ1-1; D unresolved. The CDR3 totals 13 residues. Germline V gene lookup returns CDR1 MRHNA and CDR2 SNTAGT. Trimming shortened V by 0 bases and J by 4 bases, and 6 bases separated the two germline ends. In nucleotides, the CDR3 is TGTGCCAGCAGTGACTCCTCGGGCACTGAAGCTTTCTTT. It codes for CASSDSSGTEAFF.

This clone has just a few counts. The rearrangement uses TRBV7-7 and TRBJ2-5, with 8 bases that match TRBD1. This CDR3 spans 14 amino acids. V shed 2 bases and J 5 bases; nucleotides not matched to a gene: 4. Germline CDR1 SSHAT, CDR2 FNYEAQ (reference sequence). CDR3 in amino acids: CASSLTGGSETQYF. The CDR3 nucleotides read TGTGCCAGCAGCTTAACAGGGGGAAGTGAGACCCAGTACTTC.

This chain links TRBV7-9 with TRBJ2-5; the D gene is possibly TRBD2 (5 bases). Germline loops: CDR1 SEHNR, CDR2 FQNEAQ (reference sequence). The CDR3 covers 14 residues. The V and J ends lost 2 bases and 5 bases respectively, with 12 bases between them. CDR3 region: CASSLILAGETQYF. The CDR3 DNA reads as TGTGCCAGCAGCTTAATCCTAGCCGGGGAGACCCAGTACTTC.

The chain links TRBV5-6 to TRBJ2-7; TRBD1 matches 12 bases. Per the germline V gene, CDR1 is SGHDT and CDR2 is YYEEEE. This CDR3 comprises 14 residues. The ends lost 4 bases at V and 2 bases at J; junction bases unmatched: 1. The CDR3 loop is CASSGDRGPYEQYF. DNA of the CDR3: TGTGCCAGCAGCGGGGACAGGGGGCCCTACGAGCAGTACTTC.

The J gene is TRBJ2-7, the V gene TRBV5-1, with 8 bases identical to TRBD1. Losses at the gene ends were 4 bases for V and 4 bases for J; bases not matched to a gene: 10. There are 15 residues in the CDR3. Per the germline V gene, CDR1 is SGHRS and CDR2 is YFSETQ. The CDR3 region is CASSPGQGRVYEQYF. The CDR3, as DNA: TGCGCCAGCAGCCCTGGACAGGGAAGAGTGTACGAGCAGTACTTC.

The J gene is TRBJ1-5, the V gene TRBV27; D call uncertain. The CDR3 runs to 15 residues. Trimming stripped 1 base from V and 3 bases from J, with 10 bases between. The germline V gene has CDR1 MNHEY and CDR2 SMNVEV (reference sequence). For the CDR3, the DNA is TGTGCCAGCAGTTTATACCTCACTCCCAATCAGCCCCAGCATTTT. It is translated as CASSLYLTPNQPQHF.

The chain combines TRBV4-1 with TRBJ1-1; D gene uncertain. The CDR3 has 11 amino acids. The V gene's germline CDR1 is MGHRA and CDR2 YSYEKL. The ends were cut back, 4 bases at V and 3 bases at J, with 3 bases in the middle. CDR3 sequence: CASSLDTEAFF. CDR3 DNA sequence: TGCGCCAGCAGCCTAGACACTGAAGCTTTCTTT.

The CDR3 DNA reads TGTGCCAGCAGCTTTGACAGGTCCATTGGCTACACCTTC. Translating gives CASSFDRSIGYTF. The chain combines TRBV5-5 with TRBJ1-2; the D gene is possibly TRBD1 (6 bases). V gave up 2 bases and J gave up 7 bases, with 12 bases separating them. CDR1 is SGHKS, CDR2 YYEKEE, per germline (reference sequence). There are 13 residues in the CDR3. The variable domain in full, completed from reference TRBV5-5 and TRBJ1-2, reads DAGVTQSPTHLIKTRGQQVTLRCSPISGHKSVSWYQQVLGQGPQFIFQYYEKEERGRGNFPDRFSARQFPNYSSELNVNALLLGDSALYLCASSFDRSIGYTFGSGTRLTVV.

The genes are TRBV19 and TRBJ2-7, with a weak D call TRBD2 (6 bases). CDR1 LNHDA and CDR2 SQIVND come from the germline V gene (reference sequence). V was trimmed by 0 bases and J by 3 bases, leaving 9 bases between them. CDR3 length: 14 residues. The CDR3 bases are TGTGCCAGTAGTATAGAAGCCGGGGGCTACGAGCAGTACTTC. Translating it yields CASSIEAGGYEQYF. The whole variable domain, filled in from reference TRBV19 and TRBJ2-7, reads DGGITQSPKYLFRKEGQNVTLSCEQNLNHDAMYWYRQDPGQGLRLIYYSQIVNDFQKGDIAEGYSVSREKKESFPLTVTSAQKNPTAFYLCASSIEAGGYEQYFGPGTRLTVT.

V is TRBV19 and J is TRBJ2-1; D is perhaps TRBD2 (6 bases). The CDR3 covers 13 residues. V lost 0 bases to trimming and J lost 11 bases, with 11 bases between them. Germline lookup yields CDR1 LNHDA and CDR2 SQIVND (reference sequence). The CDR3 DNA reads as TGTGCCAGTAGTATAGAAATGGGGAGGCAGCAGTTCTTC. It yields the protein CASSIEMGRQQFF.

The rearrangement links TRBV4-1 to TRBJ2-7; 11 bases fit TRBD2. Germline CDR1 reads MGHRA; CDR2 reads YSYEKL. This CDR3 has 14 residues. Unmatched junction bases numbered 4, after V lost 6 bases and J lost 3 bases. CDR3 nucleotide sequence: TGCGCCAGCAGTCTAGCGGGAGGTGGCTACGAGCAGTACTTC. It translates to CASSLAGGGYEQYF.

This chain joins TRBV25-1 and TRBJ2-2, with D perhaps matching TRBD1 (6 bases). Germline CDR1 is MGHDK and CDR2 is SYGVNS. This CDR3 region has 16 residues. Trimming took off 3 bases at V and 1 base at J, with 12 bases between the two ends. The chain's CDR3 is CASSDEQGLNTGELFF. The CDR3 bases are TGTGCCAGCAGTGATGAACAGGGATTGAACACCGGGGAGCTGTTTTTT.

The chain couples TRBV27 to TRBJ1-4; tentatively, D is TRBD1 (6 bases). CDR3 length: 16 residues. The germline V gene has CDR1 MNHEY and CDR2 SMNVEV (reference sequence). The V end lost 5 bases, the J end lost 7 bases, and 20 bases lay between the germline ends. The CDR3 sequence is CASSRSTLGRGEKLFF. The CDR3 nucleotides read TGTGCCAGCAGTCGTTCAACTTTGGGCAGGGGTGAAAAACTGTTTTTT.

The chain uses TRBV2 and TRBJ2-3; TRBD1 matches 10 bases. Germline CDR1 reads SNHLY; CDR2 reads FYNNEI. CDR3 size: 16 residues. V trimming: 3 bases; J trimming: 2 bases; junction bases outside the gene matches: 5. The CDR3 DNA reads TGTGCCAGCAGTGAGACGACAGGGGGCCTCACAGATACGCAGTATTTT. Its protein product is CASSETTGGLTDTQYF.

J is TRBJ2-3 and V is TRBV27; D might be TRBD2 (6 bases). Germline values: CDR1 MNHEY, CDR2 SMNVEV (reference sequence). The CDR3 extends over 14 amino acids. The ends were cut back, 3 bases at V and 4 bases at J, with 11 bases in the middle. CDR3: CASSFPGDADTQYF. The CDR3 coding sequence is TGTGCCAGCAGTTTTCCGGGGGACGCAGATACGCAGTATTTT.

Only a few counts were recorded for this clone. The rearrangement uses TRBV20-1 and TRBJ1-1; D possibly corresponds to TRBD1 (6 bases). The V gene's germline CDR1 is DFQATT and CDR2 SNEGSKA (reference sequence). This CDR3 is 9 amino acids long. CDR3 loop: CSVGGQAFF. The CDR3, as DNA: TGCAGCGTCGGGGGGCAAGCTTTCTTT.

The chain joins TRBV6-1 to TRBJ2-3; D is perhaps TRBD1 (5 bases). The CDR3 covers 15 residues. Germline lookup yields CDR1 MNHNS and CDR2 SASEGT. V was pared by 0 bases and J by 4 bases, with 11 bases between. In DNA, the CDR3 is TGTGCCAGCAGTGAAGCTTGGGGCCAGGCAGATACGCAGTATTTT. Its translation is CASSEAWGQADTQYF.

The chain recombines TRBV19 with TRBJ2-7, with D possibly being TRBD2 (6 bases). This CDR3 has 15 amino acids. Germline values: CDR1 LNHDA, CDR2 SQIVND (reference sequence). V lost 5 bases, J lost 2 bases, and 16 bases lay in between. The CDR3: CASSFYGGFPYEQYF. The CDR3 DNA is TGTGCCAGTAGTTTTTATGGGGGGTTCCCCTACGAGCAGTACTTC.

The rearrangement links TRBV6-5 to TRBJ2-5; no firm D call. Trimming removed 1 base at V and 5 bases at J, with 8 bases between. There are 13 residues in the CDR3. In germline, CDR1 is MNHEY, CDR2 SVGAGI. CDR3 amino acids: CASSYLGDETQYF. In DNA form, the CDR3 reads TGTGCCAGCAGTTACTTAGGAGACGAGACCCAGTACTTC.